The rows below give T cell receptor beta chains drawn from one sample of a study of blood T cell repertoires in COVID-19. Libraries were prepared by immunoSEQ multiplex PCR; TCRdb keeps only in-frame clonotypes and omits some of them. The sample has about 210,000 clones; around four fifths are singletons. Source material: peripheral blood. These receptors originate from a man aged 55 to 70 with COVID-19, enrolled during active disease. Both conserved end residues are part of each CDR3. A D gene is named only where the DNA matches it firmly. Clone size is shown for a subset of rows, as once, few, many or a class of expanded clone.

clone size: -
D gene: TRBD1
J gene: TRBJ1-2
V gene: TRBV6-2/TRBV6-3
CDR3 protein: CASSPWTGGYGYTF
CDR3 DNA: TGTGCCAGCAGTCCATGGACAGGGGGCTACGGCTACACCTTC

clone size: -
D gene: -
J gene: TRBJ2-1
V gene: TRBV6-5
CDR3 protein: CASKKQTLDNEQFF
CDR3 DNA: TGTGCCAGCAAGAAACAAACACTAGACAATGAGCAGTTCTTC

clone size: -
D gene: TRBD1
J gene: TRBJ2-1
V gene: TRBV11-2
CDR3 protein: CASSGGTGGRNEQFF
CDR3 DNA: TGTGCCAGCAGCGGGGGGACAGGGGGCAGGAATGAGCAGTTCTTC

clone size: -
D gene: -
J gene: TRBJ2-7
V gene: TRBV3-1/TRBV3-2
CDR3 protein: CASSQDRPGFREQYF
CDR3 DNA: TGTGCCAGCAGCCAAGACAGGCCCGGTTTTAGGGAGCAGTACTTC

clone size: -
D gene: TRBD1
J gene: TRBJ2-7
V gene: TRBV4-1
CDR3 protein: CASSQPGQGWNEQYF
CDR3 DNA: TGCGCCAGCAGCCAACCGGGACAGGGCTGGAACGAGCAGTACTTC

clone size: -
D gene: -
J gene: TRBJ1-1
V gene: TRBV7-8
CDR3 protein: CASSLIGEHSEAFF
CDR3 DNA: TGTGCCAGCAGCTTAATTGGGGAGCACTCTGAAGCTTTCTTT

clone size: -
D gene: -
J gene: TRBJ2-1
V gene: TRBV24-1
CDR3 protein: CATKDSGPKAYNEQFF
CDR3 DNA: TGTGCCACAAAGGACAGCGGCCCGAAGGCCTACAATGAGCAGTTCTTC

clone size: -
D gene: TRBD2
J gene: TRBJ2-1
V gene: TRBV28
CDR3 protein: CASSFPTSGSRVNEQFF
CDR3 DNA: TGTGCCAGCAGTTTCCCGACTAGCGGGAGTAGGGTGAATGAGCAGTTCTTC

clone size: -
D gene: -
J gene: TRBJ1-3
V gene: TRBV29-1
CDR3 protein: CSVGQGGSGNTIYF
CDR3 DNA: TGCAGCGTTGGCCAGGGAGGGTCTGGAAACACCATATATTTT

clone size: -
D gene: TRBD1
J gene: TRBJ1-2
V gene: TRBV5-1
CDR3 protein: CASSIGQGNYGYTF
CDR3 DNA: TGCGCCAGCAGCATAGGACAGGGGAACTATGGCTACACCTTC

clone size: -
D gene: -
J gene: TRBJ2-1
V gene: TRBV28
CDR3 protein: CASSFSGVGYNEQFF
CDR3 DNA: TGTGCCAGCAGTTTTAGCGGAGTGGGATACAATGAGCAGTTCTTC

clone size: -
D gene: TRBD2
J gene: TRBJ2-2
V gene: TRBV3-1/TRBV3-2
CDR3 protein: CASSQPRLAGNTGELFF
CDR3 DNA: TGTGCCAGCAGCCAACCTCGGCTAGCGGGGAACACCGGGGAGCTGTTTTTT

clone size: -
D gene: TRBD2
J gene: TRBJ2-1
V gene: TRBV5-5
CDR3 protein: CASSSLAGGSYEQFF
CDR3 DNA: TGTGCCAGCAGTTCCCTAGCGGGAGGGAGCTATGAGCAGTTCTTC

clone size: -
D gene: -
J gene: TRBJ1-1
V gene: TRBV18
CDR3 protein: CASRSQGVNTEAFF
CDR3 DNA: TGTGCCAGCCGCTCGCAGGGTGTGAACACTGAAGCTTTCTTT

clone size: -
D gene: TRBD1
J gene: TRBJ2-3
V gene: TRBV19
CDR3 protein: CASSGGQGTTDTQYF
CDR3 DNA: TGTGCCAGTAGTGGGGGACAGGGTACCACAGATACGCAGTATTTT

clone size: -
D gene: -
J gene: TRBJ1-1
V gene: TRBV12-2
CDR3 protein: CASRFLTGGWETEAFF
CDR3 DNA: TGTGCAAGTCGCTTCCTGACAGGGGGCTGGGAGACTGAAGCTTTCTTT

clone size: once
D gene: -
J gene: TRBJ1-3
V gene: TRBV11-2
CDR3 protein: CASREGRGRSSGNTIYF
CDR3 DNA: TGTGCCAGCAGAGAGGGGCGGGGGAGAAGCTCTGGAAACACCATATATTTT

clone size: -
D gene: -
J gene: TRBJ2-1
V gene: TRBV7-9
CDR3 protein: CASSLWAGSSYNEQFF
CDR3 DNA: TGTGCCAGCAGCCTTTGGGCGGGGAGCTCCTACAATGAGCAGTTCTTC

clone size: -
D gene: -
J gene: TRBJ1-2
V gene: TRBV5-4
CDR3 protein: CASSLAGQSDGYTF
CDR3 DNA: TGTGCCAGCAGCTTGGCCGGACAAAGTGATGGCTACACCTTC

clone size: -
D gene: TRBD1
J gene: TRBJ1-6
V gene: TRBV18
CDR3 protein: CASSPTGGRFDNSPLHF
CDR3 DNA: TGTGCCAGCTCCCCGACAGGGGGTCGCTTCGATAATTCACCCCTCCACTTT

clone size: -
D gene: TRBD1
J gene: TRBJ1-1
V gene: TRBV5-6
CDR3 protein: CASSSSGGTEAFF
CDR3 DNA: TGTGCCAGCAGCTCTTCAGGGGGCACTGAAGCTTTCTTT

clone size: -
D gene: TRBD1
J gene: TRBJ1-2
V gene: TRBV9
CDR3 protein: CASSRQGFTDGYTF
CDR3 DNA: TGTGCCAGCAGCAGACAGGGATTCACGGACGGCTACACCTTC

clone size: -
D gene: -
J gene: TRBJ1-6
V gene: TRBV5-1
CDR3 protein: CASSGGGAQSPLHF
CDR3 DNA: TGCGCCAGCAGCGGAGGGGGGGCCCAATCACCCCTCCACTTT

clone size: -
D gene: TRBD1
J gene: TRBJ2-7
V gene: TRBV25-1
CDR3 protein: CASSLPGQGAHEQYF
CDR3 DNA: TGTGCCAGCAGCCTTCCGGGACAGGGAGCCCACGAGCAGTACTTC

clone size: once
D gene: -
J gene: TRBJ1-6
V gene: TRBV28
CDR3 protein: CASSSVGDNSPLHF
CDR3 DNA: TGTGCCAGCAGTTCGGTCGGTGATAATTCACCCCTCCACTTT

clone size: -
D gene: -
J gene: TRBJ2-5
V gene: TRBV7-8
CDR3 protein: CASSLAQSAETQYF
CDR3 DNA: TGTGCCAGCAGCTTAGCGCAGAGCGCGGAGACCCAGTACTTC

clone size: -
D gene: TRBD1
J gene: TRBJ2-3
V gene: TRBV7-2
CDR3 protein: CASSLAGQGARSPSDTQYF
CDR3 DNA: TGTGCCAGCAGCTTAGCGGGACAGGGGGCCAGGAGTCCCTCAGATACGCAGTATTTT

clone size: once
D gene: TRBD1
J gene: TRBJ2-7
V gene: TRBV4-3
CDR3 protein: CASSPRGTVPYDEQYF
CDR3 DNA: TGCGCCAGCAGCCCCAGGGGGACAGTACCCTATGACGAGCAGTACTTC

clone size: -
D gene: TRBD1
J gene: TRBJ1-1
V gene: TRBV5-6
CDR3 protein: CASSARQGAVAFF
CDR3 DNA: TGTGCCAGCAGCGCAAGACAGGGGGCGGTGGCTTTCTTT

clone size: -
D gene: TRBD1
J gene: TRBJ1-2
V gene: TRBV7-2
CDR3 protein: CASSSPTGAYGYTF
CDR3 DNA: TGTGCCAGCAGCTCCCCGACAGGGGCCTATGGCTACACCTTC

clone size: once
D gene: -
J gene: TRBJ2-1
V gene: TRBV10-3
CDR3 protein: CAISESREANEQFF
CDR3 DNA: TGTGCCATCAGTGAGTCGAGGGAGGCTAATGAGCAGTTCTTC

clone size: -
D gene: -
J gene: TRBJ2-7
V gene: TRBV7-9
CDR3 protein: CASSLDPSSYEQYF
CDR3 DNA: TGTGCCAGCAGCTTAGATCCCAGCTCCTACGAGCAGTACTTC

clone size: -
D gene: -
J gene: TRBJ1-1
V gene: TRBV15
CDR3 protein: CATSRDFSTEAFF
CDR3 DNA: TGTGCCACCAGCAGAGATTTTAGCACTGAAGCTTTCTTT

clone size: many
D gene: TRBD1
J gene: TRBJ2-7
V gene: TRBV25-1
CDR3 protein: CASYAGGGYEQYF
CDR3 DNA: TGTGCCAGCTACGCAGGGGGCGGATACGAGCAGTACTTC

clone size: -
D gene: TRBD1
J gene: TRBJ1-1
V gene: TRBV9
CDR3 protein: CASSLDRGTEAFF
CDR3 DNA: TGTGCCAGCAGCCTTGACAGGGGAACTGAAGCTTTCTTT

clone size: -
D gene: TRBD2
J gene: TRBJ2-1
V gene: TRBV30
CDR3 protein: CAWSSSGTNNEQFF
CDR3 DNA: TGTGCCTGGAGCTCTAGCGGGACTAACAATGAGCAGTTCTTC

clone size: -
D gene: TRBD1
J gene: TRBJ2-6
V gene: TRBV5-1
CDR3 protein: CASSDGQGAAGANVLTF
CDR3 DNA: TGCGCCAGCAGCGACGGACAGGGGGCGGCTGGGGCCAACGTCCTGACTTTC

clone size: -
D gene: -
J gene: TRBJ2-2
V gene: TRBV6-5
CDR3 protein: CASSRGDTGELFF
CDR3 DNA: TGTGCCAGCAGCCGCGGGGACACCGGGGAGCTGTTTTTT

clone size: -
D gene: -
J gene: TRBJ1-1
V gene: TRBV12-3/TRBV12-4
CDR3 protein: CASSLQGNTEAFF
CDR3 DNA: TGTGCCAGCAGTCTACAGGGGAACACTGAAGCTTTCTTT

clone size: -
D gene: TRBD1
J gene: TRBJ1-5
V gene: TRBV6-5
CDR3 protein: CASSPGQGRQRPQHF
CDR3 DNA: TGTGCCAGCAGTCCGGGACAGGGACGCCAACGGCCCCAGCATTTT

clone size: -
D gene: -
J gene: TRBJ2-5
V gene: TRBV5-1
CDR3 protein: CASSLAVRDTGYQETQYF
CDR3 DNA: TGCGCCAGCAGCTTGGCCGTTAGGGACACGGGGTACCAAGAGACCCAGTACTTC

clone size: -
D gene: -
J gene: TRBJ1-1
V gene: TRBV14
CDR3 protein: CASSPITPNTEAFF
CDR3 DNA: TGTGCCAGCAGCCCGATAACACCGAACACTGAAGCTTTCTTT

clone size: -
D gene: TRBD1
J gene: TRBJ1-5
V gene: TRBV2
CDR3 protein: CASNPDRDQPQHF
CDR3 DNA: TGTGCCAGCAATCCGGACAGGGATCAGCCCCAGCATTTT

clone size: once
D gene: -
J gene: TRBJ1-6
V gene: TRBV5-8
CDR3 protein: CASSLGQSDSPLHF
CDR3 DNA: TGTGCCAGCAGCTTGGGACAGTCAGATTCACCCCTCCACTTT

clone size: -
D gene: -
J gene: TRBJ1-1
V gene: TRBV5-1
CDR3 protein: CASSPPDRRAFF
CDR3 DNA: TGCGCCAGCAGCCCACCCGACAGGAGAGCTTTCTTT

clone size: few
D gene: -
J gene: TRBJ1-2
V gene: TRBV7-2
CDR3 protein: CASSLEGRAGLYGYTF
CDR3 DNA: TGTGCCAGCAGCTTAGAGGGCAGGGCAGGATTGTATGGCTACACCTTC

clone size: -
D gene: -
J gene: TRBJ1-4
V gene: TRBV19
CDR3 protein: CASSGWASNEKLFF
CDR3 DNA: TGTGCCAGTAGTGGGTGGGCCTCTAATGAAAAACTGTTTTTT

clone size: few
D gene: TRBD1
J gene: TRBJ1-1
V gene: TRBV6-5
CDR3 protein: CASSQGQGLNTEAFF
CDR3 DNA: TGTGCCAGCAGCCAAGGACAGGGCCTGAACACTGAAGCTTTCTTT

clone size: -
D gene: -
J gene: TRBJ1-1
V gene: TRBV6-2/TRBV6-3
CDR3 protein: CASSYPLDAVVGTEAFF
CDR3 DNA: TGTGCCAGCAGTTACCCGCTCGATGCGGTGGTGGGCACTGAAGCTTTCTTT

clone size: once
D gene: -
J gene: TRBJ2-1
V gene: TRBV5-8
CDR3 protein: CASRSGVGSSYNEQFF
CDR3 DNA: TGTGCCAGCAGATCCGGGGTAGGGAGCTCCTACAATGAGCAGTTCTTC

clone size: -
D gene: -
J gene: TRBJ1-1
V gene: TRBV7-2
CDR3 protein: CASSPNRDTEAFF
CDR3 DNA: TGTGCCAGCAGTCCCAACAGGGACACTGAAGCTTTCTTT

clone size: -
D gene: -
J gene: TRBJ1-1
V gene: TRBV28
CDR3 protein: CASSSRGSEAFF
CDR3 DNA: TGTGCCAGCAGCTCTCGGGGGAGTGAAGCTTTCTTT

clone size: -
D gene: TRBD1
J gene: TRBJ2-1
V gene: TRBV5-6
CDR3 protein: CASSLEKVTGGNEQFF
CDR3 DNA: TGTGCCAGCAGCTTGGAAAAAGTAACAGGGGGCAATGAGCAGTTCTTC

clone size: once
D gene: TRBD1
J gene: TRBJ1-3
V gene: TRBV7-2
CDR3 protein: CASSLNPGGTGNTIYF
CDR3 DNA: TGTGCCAGCAGCTTAAATCCAGGGGGTACTGGAAACACCATATATTTT

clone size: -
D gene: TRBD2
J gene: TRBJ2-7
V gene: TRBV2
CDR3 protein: CASRGPGGSVYEQYF
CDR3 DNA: TGTGCCAGCAGGGGCCCGGGGGGATCAGTCTACGAGCAGTACTTC

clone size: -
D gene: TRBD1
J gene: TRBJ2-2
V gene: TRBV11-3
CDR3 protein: CASSLGTGARTGELFF
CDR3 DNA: TGTGCCAGCAGCTTGGGGACAGGGGCGCGAACCGGGGAGCTGTTTTTT